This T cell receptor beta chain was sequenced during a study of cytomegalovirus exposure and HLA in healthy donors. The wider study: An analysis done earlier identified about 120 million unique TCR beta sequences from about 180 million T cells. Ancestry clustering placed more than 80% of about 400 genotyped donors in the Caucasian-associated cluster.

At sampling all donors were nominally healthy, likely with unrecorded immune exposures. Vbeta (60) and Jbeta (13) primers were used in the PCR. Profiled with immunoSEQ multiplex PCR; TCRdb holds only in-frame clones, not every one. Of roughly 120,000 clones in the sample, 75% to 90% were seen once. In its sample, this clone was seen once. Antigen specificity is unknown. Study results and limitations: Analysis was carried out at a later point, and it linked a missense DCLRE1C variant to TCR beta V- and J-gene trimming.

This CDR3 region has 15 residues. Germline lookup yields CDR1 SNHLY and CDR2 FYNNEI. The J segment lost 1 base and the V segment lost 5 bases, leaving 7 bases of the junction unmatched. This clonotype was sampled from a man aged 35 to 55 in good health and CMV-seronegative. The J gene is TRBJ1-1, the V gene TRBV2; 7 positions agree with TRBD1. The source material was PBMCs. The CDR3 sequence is CASSRNRGWNTEAFF. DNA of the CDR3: TGTGCCAGCAGTAGGAACAGGGGTTGGAACACTGAAGCTTTCTTT.